This T cell receptor beta chain comes out of a study of graft-versus-host responses after intestinal transplantation. Looking at the study overall: Every recipient underwent anti-thymocyte globulin induction, then tacrolimus and steroids for roughly three years.

Worth noting for this clone: Its target is not known.

The method was immunoSEQ multiplex PCR; TCRdb's version includes in-frame clones alone and lacks a portion of them. Seen here are some 62,000 clones, roughly 90% observed once, and the top ten hold 1.5% to 2%. The V gene end was trimmed by 8 bases and the J gene end by 2 bases; junction bases not matched to a gene: 5. The CDR3 is made up of 14 amino acids. The germline CDR1 and CDR2 sequences are WNHNN and SYGVQD (reference sequence). General study findings and limits: GvH clones were identified in recipient marrow, with some first appearing in ileum or blood.

This chain links TRBV10-1 with TRBJ2-3; 9 nucleotides align to TRBD2. The sequence was collected from a human donor who was the organ donor for an intestinal transplant. The sample was unstimulated CD8+ T cells sorted from spleen or lymph node cells, taken before transplant. The CDR3 nucleotides are TGCGCCAGCTCTCGACTAGCGGTCACAGATACGCAGTATTTT. Protein: CASSRLAVTDTQYF.